Detailed here is one T cell receptor beta chain. Its antigen is still unknown. The data originate from a study of blood T cells in healthy people across ages. Using a J-beta primer mix together with a sample-barcoded 5' primer, a second PCR was run for roughly 6 to 11 cycles. TCRdb fed the 5' RACE reads into MiXCR, producing one record per CDR3 protein. The data contain around 990,000 distinct CDR3 sequences, roughly two fifths of them singletons. The CDR3 extends over 13 amino acids. CDR1 and CDR2 from the germline V gene are SNHLY and FYNNEI. Trimming stripped 5 bases from V and 2 bases from J, with 10 bases between. Notes on the study in general: Higher diversity and more naive CD4+ cells were features of long-lived donors, compared to aged donors.

Ten milliliters of peripheral blood were drawn from each donor. Per-sample PBMC isolation yielded at least 7 million cells. J is TRBJ2-7 and V is TRBV2, with D uncertain. The sequenced sample was blood. The receptor was isolated from a man younger than 35 in good health. CDR3 bases: TGTGCCAGCAGTCCCTACATTGCCTACGAGCAGTACTTC. The encoded protein is CASSPYIAYEQYF.